Below are 20 T cell receptor beta chains sequenced from a single sample in a study of regulatory T cells in long-lasting Graves disease. For TCR beta, libraries came from iRepertoire HTBI primers and Arm-PCR of CDR3 regions. From the multiplex PCR reads, TCRdb called clonotypes with MiXCR, one entry per CDR3 protein. The sample holds around 300,000 distinct CDR3 sequences, 20% to 25% seen once. Time point reported: persistent/refractory GD, antithyroid drugs over 5 years with positive TRAb. Extracted RNA from PBMCs served as the source of the TCR library. The input for sequencing was peripheral blood mononuclear cells (PBMCs), taken when the disease was refractory, from a patient treated with antithyroid drugs. These receptors were taken from a female donor with Graves disease.

This clonotype was observed many times. The chain links TRBV6-1 to TRBJ1-1, with 8 bases that match TRBD1. J lost 3 bases, V lost 4 bases, and 1 base had no gene match. Germline V lookup: CDR1 MNHNS, CDR2 SASEGT. CDR3 length: 13 residues. CDR3 amino acids: CASSVQGDTEAFF. In DNA form, the CDR3 reads TGTGCCAGCAGTGTACAGGGGGACACTGAAGCTTTCTTT.

This clonotype appeared many times. The chain joins TRBV30 to TRBJ1-1; perhaps TRBD1 as D (5 bases). CDR3 size: 15 residues. Germline CDR1 GTSNPN, CDR2 SVGIG (reference sequence). Trimming cost V 4 bases and J 0 bases, with 15 bases left between them. CDR3 coding DNA: TGTGCCTGGACGGGGGGTAGAGGAATGAACACTGAAGCTTTCTTT. Its protein product is CAWTGGRGMNTEAFF.

This clonotype was recorded many times. The CDR3 is CAWSVPNEETQYF. CDR3 coding DNA: TGTGCCTGGAGTGTCCCAAATGAAGAGACCCAGTACTTC. V is TRBV30 and J is TRBJ2-5; D uncertain. The V gene's germline CDR1 is GTSNPN and CDR2 SVGIG (reference sequence). CDR3 size: 13 residues. V was trimmed by 0 bases and J by 3 bases, leaving 8 bases between them. The variable domain in full, with the rest retrieved from reference TRBV30 and TRBJ2-5, is SQTIHQWPATLVQPVGSPLSLECTVEGTSNPNLYWYRQAAGRGLQLLFYSVGIGQISSEVPQNLSASRPQDRQFILSSKKLLLSDSGFYLCAWSVPNEETQYFGPGTRLLVL.

In this sample, this clonotype turned up a few times. The chain is built from TRBV28 and TRBJ2-3; TRBD1 matches at 7 bases. V was clipped by 8 bases and J by 1 base; unmatched bases: 9. Germline loops: CDR1 MDHEN, CDR2 SYDVKM. This CDR3 is built from 15 residues. CDR3 residues: CASYARGHRTDTQYF. In nucleotides, the CDR3 is TGTGCCAGCTATGCGAGGGGGCATCGCACAGATACGCAGTATTTT.

This clonotype was detected only a few times. This chain joins TRBV10-1 and TRBJ2-7, with TRBD1 matching 9 bases. Germline CDR1 WNHNN, CDR2 SYGVQD (reference sequence). The CDR3 is made up of 16 amino acids. The J segment lost 6 bases and the V segment lost 4 bases, leaving 13 bases of the junction unmatched. The CDR3 DNA reads TGCGCCAGCAGTGGGAACCCGGACAGGGGAGCTGGCGAGCAGTACTTC. Translated, it gives CASSGNPDRGAGEQYF.

The rearrangement joins TRBV27 to TRBJ2-7; the D gene is possibly TRBD2 (6 bases). V was cut by 3 bases and J by 6 bases, with 12 bases left in between. CDR1 MNHEY and CDR2 SMNVEV come from the germline V gene (reference sequence). This CDR3 has 13 residues. The CDR3 DNA sequence: TGTGCCAGCAGTTTGGAGGGCGCCGGCGAGCAGTACTTC. This encodes CASSLEGAGEQYF.

This clonotype appeared many times. This chain links TRBV20-1 with TRBJ1-1; D gene ambiguous. Germline values: CDR1 DFQATT, CDR2 SNEGSKA (reference sequence). V was cut by 2 bases and J by 6 bases, with 16 bases left in between. This CDR3 has 14 residues. CDR3 nucleotides: TGCAGTGCTAGATTGGCCTTTTCGGTACCTGAAGCTTTCTTT. Translation: CSARLAFSVPEAFF.

The chain recombines TRBV7-2 with TRBJ2-5; D is ambiguous. The V end lost 5 bases, the J end lost 7 bases, and 11 bases lay between the germline ends. Germline V CDR1 and CDR2: SGHTA, FQGNSA. The CDR3 totals 12 residues. This CDR3 is CASSHVLGTQYF. Here the CDR3 DNA reads TGTGCCAGCAGCCACGTGTTGGGGACCCAGTACTTC.

The chain employs TRBV4-3 and TRBJ2-7; TRBD2 matches 9 bases. The length of the CDR3 is 16 residues. The ends lost 1 base at V and 3 bases at J; junction bases unmatched: 7. Germline CDR1 reads LGHNA; CDR2 reads YSLEER. This CDR3 reads CASSQGVWTSDYEQYF. The CDR3 region has the DNA TGCGCCAGCAGCCAAGGGGTCTGGACTAGCGACTACGAGCAGTACTTC.

This clonotype was observed many times. The rearrangement joins TRBV12-3 or TRBV12-4 to TRBJ2-5; possible D gene TRBD2, 6 bases. The CDR3 length is 15 residues. V was trimmed by 2 bases and J by 10 bases, leaving 20 bases between them. For the CDR3, the DNA is TGTGCCAGCAGTTTAAAATTGTGGGACCCGCGGGGCCAGTACTTC. Its protein is CASSLKLWDPRGQYF.

This clonotype showed up just a few times. The rearrangement joins TRBV6-8 to TRBJ2-2; 7 nucleotides line up with TRBD2. With V trimmed by 6 bases and J by 0 bases, 4 bases remained unmatched. The CDR3 spans 15 residues. CDR1 and CDR2 (germline): MNHGY, SAAAGT. CDR3 DNA: TGTGCCAGCAGGCAACTAGCGTCGAACACCGGGGAGCTGTTTTTT. Translation: CASRQLASNTGELFF.

This clonotype appeared many times. The genes are TRBV19 and TRBJ2-2; D is unresolved. CDR1 LNHDA and CDR2 SQIVND come from the germline V gene (reference sequence). Between the trimmed V and J ends, which lost 7 bases and 5 bases, there was a span of 14 bases. The CDR3 covers 14 residues. CDR3 loop: CASTPPQRTGELFF. The CDR3 nucleotides are TGTGCCAGTACTCCGCCCCAGCGAACCGGGGAGCTGTTTTTT.

A note on this clonotype: A much larger clonotype is one base distant, so this may be a read error. A read error is likely, as this CDR3 ends without the conserved phenylalanine or tryptophan. V usage is TRBV30 and J usage is TRBJ1-2; tentative D call: TRBD1 (5 bases). This CDR3 contains 14 residues. Trimming stripped 6 bases from V and 0 bases from J, with 14 bases between. Germline lookup yields CDR1 GTSNPN and CDR2 SVGIG (reference sequence). The DNA for the CDR3 is TGTGCCTGTACAGGTGGCAGGGCTAACTATGGCTACACCCTC. This encodes CACTGGRANYGYTL.

The chain joins TRBV4-3 to TRBJ2-6; D ambiguous. The CDR3 length is 18 residues. CDR1 LGHNA and CDR2 YSLEER come from the germline V gene. V was clipped by 0 bases and J by 2 bases, with 14 bases between them. The CDR3 here is CASSQEIRVKAGANVLTF. The CDR3 region has the DNA TGCGCCAGCAGCCAAGAAATTAGGGTGAAGGCTGGGGCCAACGTCCTGACTTTC.

The V and J genes are TRBV20-1 and TRBJ2-5, with 11 bases fitting TRBD2. This CDR3 contains 16 residues. The germline V gene encodes CDR1 DFQATT and CDR2 SNEGSKA (reference sequence). After removal of 4 bases from V and 4 bases from J, the junction contained 11 bases not matched to a gene. The CDR3 spells CSATGPGTSGIETQYF. CDR3 nucleotide sequence: TGCAGTGCTACAGGACCAGGGACTAGCGGAATAGAGACCCAGTACTTC.

This clonotype appeared a few times. For the CDR3, the DNA is TGTGCCAGCAGCTTAGGGGGACAGGAGTGGGGCTTTCAGTACTTC. As protein: CASSLGGQEWGFQYF. The chain has TRBV7-2 and TRBJ2-4, with TRBD1 matching 8 bases. The CDR3 loop spans 15 amino acids. CDR1 SGHTA and CDR2 FQGNSA come from the germline V gene. V trimming: 1 base; J trimming: 11 bases; junction bases outside the gene matches: 10.

The chain links TRBV25-1 to TRBJ2-5, with 9 bases aligning to TRBD2. The better agreement between TRBJ2-1 and the DNA end casts doubt on the J call. This CDR3 is 15 amino acids long. CDR1 is MGHDK and CDR2 is SYGVNS in the germline V gene. The CDR3 nucleotides read TGTGCCAGCAGTGGACTTAGCGGGAGCAGGAATGAGCAGTTCTTC. Amino acids: CASSGLSGSRNEQFF.

This clonotype appeared a few times. The V gene is TRBV28, the J gene TRBJ1-1; D is unclear. Germline V lookup: CDR1 MDHEN, CDR2 SYDVKM. V lost 7 bases, J lost 2 bases, and 14 bases lay in between. The CDR3 is made up of 14 amino acids. The CDR3, as DNA: TGTGCCAGCAAGGTCCCCCCCGGCAACACTGAAGCTTTCTTT. Translated, it gives CASKVPPGNTEAFF.

V is TRBV7-3 and J is TRBJ2-5; D unresolved. The CDR3 loop spans 13 amino acids. CDR1 and CDR2 (germline): SGHTA, FQGTGA. With 5 bases removed from V and 5 bases from J, the gap between germline ends came to 12 bases. Here the CDR3 reads CASSRTDGETQYF. The CDR3 DNA reads TGTGCCAGCAGCAGGACGGACGGGGAGACCCAGTACTTC.

This clonotype showed up many times. The chain links TRBV7-2 to TRBJ2-2; 7 nucleotides agree with TRBD2. Germline loops: CDR1 SGHTA, CDR2 FQGNSA. This CDR3 is built from 16 residues. Trimming removed 3 bases from V and 5 bases from J; junction bases left unmatched: 9. The CDR3 spells CASSFGLGRTTGELFF. The CDR3 DNA reads as TGTGCCAGCAGCTTCGGTCTCGGGAGGACGACCGGGGAGCTGTTTTTT.